This note documents a single T cell receptor (beta chain) sequence. Its antigen remains unknown. Germline V CDR1 and CDR2: KGHSH, LQKENI. The J segment lost 1 base and the V segment lost 4 bases, leaving 11 bases of the junction unmatched. The CDR3 runs to 17 residues. These data belong to a study of glioma-infiltrating T cells after dendritic cell vaccination. Study as a whole: Glioblastoma patients came from Phase I and II dendritic cell vaccination trials. At biweekly intervals, patients got three intradermal dendritic cell vaccine injections.

Overall study results and limits: TCR clonality showed no direct relationship with survival.

PBMC sampling occurred before vaccination, two weeks after the third dose, and at progression. TCRdb keeps only in-frame clones here, not all; method: immunoSEQ multiplex PCR. The sample has about 67,000 clones; approximately 81% are singletons. The chain is built from TRBV18 and TRBJ1-1, with 8 nucleotides matching TRBD1. Specimen: blood, collected before dendritic cell vaccination. The sequence derives from a human donor with glioblastoma. The CDR3 DNA reads as TGTGCCAGCTCACAAGACAGGGGAGTAGGGTGGAACACTGAAGCTTTCTTT. It translates to CASSQDRGVGWNTEAFF.